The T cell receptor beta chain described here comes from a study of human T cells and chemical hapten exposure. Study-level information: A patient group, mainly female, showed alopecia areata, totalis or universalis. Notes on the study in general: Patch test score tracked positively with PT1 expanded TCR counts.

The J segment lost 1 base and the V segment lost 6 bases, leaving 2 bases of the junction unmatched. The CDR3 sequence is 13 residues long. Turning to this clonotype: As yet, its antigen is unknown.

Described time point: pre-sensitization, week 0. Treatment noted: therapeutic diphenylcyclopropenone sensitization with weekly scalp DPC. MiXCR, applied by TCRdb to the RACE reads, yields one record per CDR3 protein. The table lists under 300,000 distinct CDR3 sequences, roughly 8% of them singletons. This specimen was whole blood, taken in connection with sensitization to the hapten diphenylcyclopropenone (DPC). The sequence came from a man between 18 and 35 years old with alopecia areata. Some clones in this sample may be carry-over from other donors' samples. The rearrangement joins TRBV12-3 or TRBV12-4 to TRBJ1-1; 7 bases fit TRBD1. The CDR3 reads CASSGQENTEAFF. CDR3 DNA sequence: TGTGCCAGCAGCGGACAGGAGAACACTGAAGCTTTCTTT.